The source of this T cell receptor (beta chain) is a study of tumor and adjacent non-tumor tissue in lung cancer. Study-wide context: On average, productive TCRbeta reads reached a few million per sample.

As to this clonotype: Its antigen remains unidentified. At one of its ends the junction is not consistent with the germline gene, which may arise from a read error.

Study-wide findings and caveats: Significantly higher TCR diversity was found in tumor than normal lung.

No cell sorting was done before RNA was extracted from the tissue. The CDR3 length is 11 residues. The library came from three nested PCR rounds adapted from ARM-PCR protocols. TCRdb passed the multiplex PCR reads through MiXCR, listing each CDR3 protein once. Of fewer than 120,000 distinct CDR3 sequences listed, under 90% are singletons. This receptor was identified in a man in his 70s with non-small cell lung cancer. The chain combines TRBV12-3 or TRBV12-4 with TRBJ2-3; D call uncertain. Source material: lung tumor tissue. The CDR3 coding sequence is TGTGCCAGCAGTATTAAAGACACGAAGTACTTT. Protein sequence: CASSIKDTKYF.